This T cell receptor (beta chain) appears in the sequencing data of a study of T cells after yellow fever vaccination. General study points: One caveat is that FACS-sorted repertoires could contain abundant clonotypes contaminating from the bulk population. In post-booster samples, most primary-vaccination clones reappeared (about 95% CD4, roughly 88% CD8). A weaker but faster secondary response was observed, peaking on day 5 versus 15.

A universal primer site and UMIs were added as TCR cDNA was made by 5'RACE template switching. MiXCR, applied by TCRdb to the 5' RACE reads, yields one record per CDR3 protein. The sample yields 600,000 to 750,000 distinct CDR3 sequences, over 9% seen once. This clonotype was counted many times. As yet, its antigen is unknown. The CDR3 is 14 amino acids. J lost 5 bases, V lost 6 bases, and 10 bases had no gene match. Germline V gives CDR1 DFQATT, CDR2 SNEGSKA (reference sequence). Sequenced here: PBMCs, sampled on the day of the yellow fever booster vaccination. This chain joins TRBV20-1 and TRBJ2-5; TRBD2 aligns across 9 bases. The TCR originated in a man in his thirties or forties who received the YFV17D yellow fever vaccine. The chain's CDR3 is CSARVGLASETQYF. CDR3 nucleotides: TGCAGTGCCCGCGTGGGACTAGCAAGCGAGACCCAGTACTTC.